These T cell receptor beta chains were read from a single sample in a study of vaccination effects on CD4 cells after COVID-19. The antigens these receptors bind are not known. TCRdb's table, derived via immunoSEQ multiplex PCR, lists solely in-frame clones and lacks some. The sample yields some 70,000 clones, under 90% seen once. This sample comprised CD4+ T cells from PBMCs cultured with SARS-CoV-2 spike peptides, obtained before COVID-19 vaccination. These TCRs come from a human donor who received a COVID-19 vaccine. Both conserved end residues are part of each CDR3. D genes are given only for firm matches. Clone size is given for some rows only: seen once, a few or many times, or a class if the clone is expanded.

>once|TRBJ2-4|.|TRBV4-3
CASSQDWVAKNIQYF
TGCGCCAGCAGCCAAGATTGGGTCGCCAAAAACATTCAGTACTTC
>.|TRBJ1-6|.|TRBV10-3
CAISEGTGNSPLHF
TGTGCCATCAGTGAAGGGACGGGAAATTCGCCCCTCCACTTT
>once|TRBJ1-5|.|TRBV21-1
CASSSSGGAGNQPQHF
TGTGCCAGCAGCAGCTCCGGGGGCGCGGGCAATCAGCCCCAGCATTTT
>.|TRBJ2-5|.|TRBV27
CASSRRAQETQYF
TGTGCCAGCAGTCGTCGAGCCCAAGAGACCCAGTACTTC
>.|TRBJ1-3|.|TRBV3-1/TRBV3-2
CASSPRDSGNTIYF
TGTGCCAGCAGCCCTCGAGACTCTGGAAACACCATATATTTT
>.|TRBJ2-1|TRBD1|TRBV2
CASRRQGAYNEQFF
TGTGCCAGCAGGCGACAGGGGGCTTACAATGAGCAGTTCTTC
>.|TRBJ1-2|.|TRBV29-1
CSVEDQGRLGYTF
TGCAGCGTTGAAGATCAGGGGAGACTTGGCTACACCTTC
>.|TRBJ2-2|TRBD1|TRBV7-8
CASSLFLGTGSPGELFF
TGTGCCAGCAGCTTATTCCTCGGGACAGGGTCCCCCGGGGAGCTGTTTTTT
>.|TRBJ2-3|TRBD2|TRBV10-3
CAISEPPGGLVPPDTQYF
TGTGCCATCAGTGAGCCCCCGGGTGGACTAGTGCCCCCAGATACGCAGTATTTT
>.|TRBJ1-4|.|TRBV28
CASSSFPSQREKLFF
TGTGCCAGCAGTTCATTTCCCTCGCAGAGGGAAAAACTGTTTTTT
>.|TRBJ2-1|TRBD1|TRBV24-1
CATSGFNRGYEQFF
TGTGCCACCAGCGGATTTAACAGGGGGTATGAGCAGTTCTTC
>.|TRBJ1-5|.|TRBV5-8
CASSSRVIGDQPQHF
TGTGCCAGCAGCTCCAGGGTCATTGGTGATCAGCCCCAGCATTTT
>.|TRBJ1-4|.|TRBV7-9
CASGGGSVVKLFF
TGTGCCAGCGGGGGGGGCAGTGTGGTAAAACTGTTTTTT
>.|TRBJ1-5|.|TRBV4-2
CASSSRSDQPQHF
TGTGCCAGCAGCTCCCGGTCGGATCAGCCCCAGCATTTT
>.|TRBJ1-6|.|TRBV19
CASSISGNNSPLHF
TGTGCCAGTAGTATCTCAGGGAATAATTCACCCCTCCACTTT
>.|TRBJ1-4|TRBD1|TRBV18
CASSPLPGQGASRLFF
TGTGCCAGCTCACCACTGCCGGGACAGGGGGCGAGTCGTCTGTTTTTT
>once|TRBJ1-5|.|TRBV15
CATSREGPSSNQPQHF
TGTGCCACCAGCAGGGAAGGACCGTCTAGCAATCAGCCCCAGCATTTT
>.|TRBJ1-1|.|TRBV30
CAWSPGSVTTEAFF
TGTGCCTGGAGCCCGGGCTCCGTGACCACTGAAGCTTTCTTT
>.|TRBJ1-6|.|TRBV19
CASTRQGQWAGSPLHF
TGTGCCAGTACCCGGCAGGGTCAATGGGCGGGTTCACCCCTCCACTTT
>.|TRBJ2-2|TRBD2|TRBV9
CASSFGLAGLSTGELFF
TGTGCCAGCAGCTTCGGACTAGCGGGGCTCTCTACCGGGGAGCTGTTTTTT
>.|TRBJ2-1|.|TRBV3-1/TRBV3-2
CASSNRVNEQFF
TGTGCCAGCTCGAACAGGGTAAATGAGCAGTTCTTC
>.|TRBJ1-6|.|TRBV9
CASSTTDSSPLHF
TGTGCCAGCAGCACTACCGACAGTTCACCCCTCCACTTT
>.|TRBJ2-4|.|TRBV15
CATSRGGSGNKNIQYF
TGTGCCACCAGCAGAGGGGGTAGTGGGAATAAAAACATTCAGTACTTC
>.|TRBJ1-1|.|TRBV29-1
CSVEEESGRIEAFF
TGCAGCGTTGAAGAGGAGTCAGGGCGCATAGAAGCTTTCTTT
>.|TRBJ2-5|TRBD1|TRBV11-2
CASSLKTGGLSRAETQYF
TGTGCCAGCAGCTTAAAGACAGGGGGCTTATCCAGAGCAGAGACCCAGTACTTC
>.|TRBJ2-5|.|TRBV18
CASSPLPGTGETQYF
TGTGCCAGCTCACCACTACCGGGGACGGGGGAGACCCAGTACTTC
>.|TRBJ1-6|.|TRBV3-1/TRBV3-2
CASRRTAGNSPLHF
TGTGCCAGCAGGAGGACCGCCGGGAATTCACCCCTCCACTTT